The 6 T cell receptor beta chains listed next were all sequenced from one sample in a study of blood T cells in healthy people across ages (dated by TCRdb to about 2015). The library was produced with 5' RACE. TCRdb shows the sequencer as Illumina HiSeq 2500. A second PCR of about 6 to 11 cycles was performed with a sample-barcoded 5' primer and a J-beta primer mix. The public reads were reanalyzed by TCRdb: fastp trimming at Q25, MiXCR alignment, in-frame beta chains only. Every CDR3 protein is listed once, alongside the most common genes and DNA of its rows. The sample yields approximately 1.5 million distinct CDR3 sequences; around 36% were counted once. The ten largest account for about 11% of the sample. Sequencing was carried out using blood. The receptors originated from a woman aged 25 to 39 in good health.

V is TRBV5-1 and J is TRBJ2-5, with TRBD2 matching 12 bases. The J call may be incorrect, as the DNA end agrees better with TRBJ2-7. The CDR3 covers 15 residues. CDR1 is SGHRS, CDR2 YFSETQ, per germline. The CDR3 sequence is CASSNRLAGVYEQYF. CDR3 sequence (DNA): TGCGCCAGCAGCAACCGACTAGCGGGAGTCTACGAGCAGTACTTC.

This chain links TRBV5-4 with TRBJ1-6, with 9 nucleotides matching TRBD1. Trimming removed 4 bases from V and 10 bases from J; junction bases left unmatched: 9. CDR1 is SGHNT, CDR2 YYREEE, per germline (reference sequence). This CDR3 spans 15 amino acids. This CDR3 is CASSITGTGFSPLHF. The CDR3 nucleotides read TGTGCCAGCAGCATAACCGGGACAGGGTTCTCACCCCTCCACTTT.

The chain has TRBV14 and TRBJ2-7; D remains unclear. Per the germline V gene, CDR1 is SGHDN and CDR2 is FVKESK. V lost 1 base to trimming and J lost 0 bases, with 10 bases between them. This CDR3 is 15 amino acids long. The chain's CDR3 is CASSQGVESSYEQYF. CDR3 nucleotides: TGTGCCAGCAGCCAAGGTGTTGAGAGCTCCTACGAGCAGTACTTC.

J is TRBJ1-2 and V is TRBV6-2 or TRBV6-3, with 8 bases lining up with TRBD1. The CDR3 length is 16 residues. J was trimmed by 4 bases and V by 2 bases; bases with no gene match: 9. The V gene's germline CDR1 is MNHEY and CDR2 SVGEGT. The CDR3 sequence is CASSYQGQGFGYGYTF. The DNA for the CDR3 is TGTGCCAGCAGTTACCAAGGACAGGGTTTCGGCTATGGCTACACCTTC.

This clonotype was detected ten times or more. The V call is TRBV10-3, the J call TRBJ2-5; 8 bases are a match to TRBD1. The CDR3 spans 13 residues. The germline CDR1 and CDR2 sequences are ENHRY and SYGVKD. The junction had 3 bases not matched to a gene; V was cut back by 4 bases and J by 5 bases. Here the CDR3 reads CAISVGQGETQYF. The DNA for the CDR3 is TGTGCCATCAGTGTTGGACAGGGCGAGACCCAGTACTTC.

This chain links TRBV20-1 with TRBJ2-2, with a possible D match to TRBD2 (6 bases). The CDR3 runs 14 residues. From germline, CDR1 is DFQATT and CDR2 SNEGSKA (reference sequence). V shed 6 bases and J shed 5 bases, with 16 bases lying between them. The CDR3 coding sequence is TGCAGTGCCAGAACACCGGCGGGGACCGGGGAGCTGTTTTTT. Protein: CSARTPAGTGELFF.